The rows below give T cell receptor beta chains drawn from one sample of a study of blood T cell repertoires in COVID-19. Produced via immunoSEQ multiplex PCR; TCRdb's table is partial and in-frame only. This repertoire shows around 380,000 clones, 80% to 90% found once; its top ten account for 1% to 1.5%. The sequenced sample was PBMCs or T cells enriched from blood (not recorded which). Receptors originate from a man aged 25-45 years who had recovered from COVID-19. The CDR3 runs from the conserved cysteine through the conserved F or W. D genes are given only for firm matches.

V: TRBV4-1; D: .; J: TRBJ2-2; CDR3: CASSRLGLNTGELFF; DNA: TGCGCCAGCAGCCGCCTGGGACTTAACACCGGGGAGCTGTTTTTT
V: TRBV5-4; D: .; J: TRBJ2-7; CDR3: CASRPGLSYEQYF; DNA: TGTGCCAGCAGGCCCGGTCTCTCCTACGAGCAGTACTTC
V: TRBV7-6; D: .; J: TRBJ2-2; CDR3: CASSLYGVNAGELFF; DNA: TGTGCCAGCAGCTTATACGGAGTTAACGCCGGGGAGCTGTTTTTT
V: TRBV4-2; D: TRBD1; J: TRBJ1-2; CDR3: CASSRQQGGYGYTF; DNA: TGTGCCAGCAGCCGACAACAGGGGGGCTATGGCTACACCTTC
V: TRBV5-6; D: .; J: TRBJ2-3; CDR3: CASSNRRETDTQYF; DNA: TGTGCCAGCAGCAATCGCAGGGAAACAGATACGCAGTATTTT
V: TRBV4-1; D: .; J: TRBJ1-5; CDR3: CASSQDTGIDQPQHF; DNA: TGCGCCAGCAGCCAAGATACAGGGATCGATCAGCCCCAGCATTTT
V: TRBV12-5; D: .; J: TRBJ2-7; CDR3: CASGLVNSAYEQYF; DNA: TGTGCTAGTGGTTTGGTAAATTCGGCCTACGAGCAGTACTTC
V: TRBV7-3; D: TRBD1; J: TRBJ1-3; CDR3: CASSPSGGNSGNTIYF; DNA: TGTGCCAGCAGCCCCTCAGGGGGAAACTCTGGAAACACCATATATTTT
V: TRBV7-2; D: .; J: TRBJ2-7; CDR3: CASSTRDEQYF; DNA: TGTGCCAGCAGTACACGGGACGAGCAGTACTTC
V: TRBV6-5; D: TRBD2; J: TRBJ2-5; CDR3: CASTQERGRGETQYF; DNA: TGTGCCAGCACCCAGGAGCGGGGGCGGGGAGAGACCCAGTACTTC
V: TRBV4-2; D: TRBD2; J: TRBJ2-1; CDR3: CASRGGGGANEQFF; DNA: TGTGCCAGCAGAGGGGGCGGGGGGGCAAATGAGCAGTTCTTC
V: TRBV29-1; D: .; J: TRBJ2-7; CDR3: CSAYDYSYEQYF; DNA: TGCAGCGCGTACGACTACTCCTACGAGCAGTACTTC
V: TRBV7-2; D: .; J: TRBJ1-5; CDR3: CASSLVPNQPQHF; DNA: TGTGCCAGCAGCTTAGTCCCGAATCAGCCCCAGCATTTT